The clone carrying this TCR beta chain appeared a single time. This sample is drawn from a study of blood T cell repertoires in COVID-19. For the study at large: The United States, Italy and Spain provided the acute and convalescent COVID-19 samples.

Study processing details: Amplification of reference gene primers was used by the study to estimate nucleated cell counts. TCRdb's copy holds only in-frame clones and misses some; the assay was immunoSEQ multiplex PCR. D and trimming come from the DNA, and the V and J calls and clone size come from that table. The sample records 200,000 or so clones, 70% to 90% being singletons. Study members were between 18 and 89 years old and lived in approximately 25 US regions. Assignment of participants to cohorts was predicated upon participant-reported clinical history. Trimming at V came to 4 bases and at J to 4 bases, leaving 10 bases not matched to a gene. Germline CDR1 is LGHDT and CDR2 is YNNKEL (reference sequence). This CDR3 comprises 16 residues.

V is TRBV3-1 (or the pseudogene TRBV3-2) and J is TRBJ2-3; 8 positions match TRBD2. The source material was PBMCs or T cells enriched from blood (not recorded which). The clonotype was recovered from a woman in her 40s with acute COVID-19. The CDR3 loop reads CASSLPGTRAADTQYF. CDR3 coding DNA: TGTGCCAGCAGCCTCCCCGGGACTAGGGCAGCAGATACGCAGTATTTT.